The 22 T cell receptor beta chains presented below share a single source sample, sequenced in a study of long-term antiretroviral therapy in people with HIV (dated by TCRdb to between 2021 and 2024). The immunoSEQ hsTCRB v3.0 assay was used at survey level resolution to sequence the TRB variable region. Held by TCRdb, this immuneACCESS table contains in-frame sequences only and omits some clones. Under half of the omission traces to an unresolved V gene where checked; the cause of the rest is unknown. A total of approximately 15,000 clones appear in this sample, 75% to 85% of them only once. The leading ten clones occupy 6.5% to 7.5% of the sample. Sample: unsorted PBMCs, taken 0.4 years after starting antiretroviral therapy. Receptors originate from a man under 40 with HIV.

The CDR3 is CASSLRGSVNEQFF. Here the CDR3 DNA reads TGTGCCAGCAGCTTAAGGGGTTCGGTCAATGAGCAGTTCTTC. The chain employs TRBV13 and TRBJ2-1, with D possibly matching TRBD1 (5 bases). The V and J ends lost 2 bases and 6 bases respectively, with 11 bases between them. CDR1 and CDR2 from the germline V gene are PRHDT and FYEKMQ (reference sequence). The CDR3 is 14 amino acids.

The gene calls are TRBV7-9 and TRBJ1-5, with 8 bases that match TRBD1. Looked up from germline, CDR1 is SEHNR and CDR2 is FQNEAQ (reference sequence). V lost 1 base, J lost 1 base, and 6 bases stayed unmatched. The CDR3 totals 17 residues. This CDR3 reads CASSLVAGGASNQPQHF. The CDR3 DNA reads as TGTGCCAGCAGCTTAGTGGCAGGGGGCGCGAGCAATCAGCCCCAGCATTTT.

The rearrangement joins TRBV9 to TRBJ1-1, with a possible D match to TRBD1 (5 bases). Germline V CDR1 and CDR2: SGDLS, YYNGEE. The CDR3 covers 16 residues. With 0 bases removed from V and 3 bases from J, the gap between germline ends came to 15 bases. The CDR3 DNA follows: TGTGCCAGCAGCGTAGAAGGCCGGGGCTTGGACACTGAAGCTTTCTTT. It encodes CASSVEGRGLDTEAFF.

The V gene is TRBV4-3, the J gene TRBJ2-7; TRBD2 might be the D (6 bases). The V gene's germline CDR1 is LGHNA and CDR2 YSLEER. V lost 0 bases and J lost 0, with 9 bases in between. The CDR3 consists of 15 residues. The DNA for the CDR3 is TGCGCCAGCAGCCAAGATCTCGGGAGCTCCTACGAGCAGTACTTC. Translation gives CASSQDLGSSYEQYF.

The V and J genes are TRBV10-3 and TRBJ1-5; D is perhaps TRBD1 (5 bases). V gave up 10 bases and J gave up 2 bases, with 24 bases separating them. The CDR3 loop spans 17 amino acids. CDR1 and CDR2 (germline): ENHRY, SYGVKD. CDR3 in amino acids: CATRGGDTLAGNQPQHF. Written as DNA, the CDR3 is TGTGCCACCCGGGGAGGGGATACCCTAGCTGGCAATCAGCCCCAGCATTTT.

The chain couples TRBV28 to TRBJ2-2; no clear D gene. V was pared by 5 bases and J by 2 bases, with 12 bases between. This CDR3 spans 15 amino acids. Looked up from germline, CDR1 is MDHEN and CDR2 is SYDVKM. The CDR3 DNA sequence: TGTGCCAGCAGTCCCTCCCTAGGTAACACCGGGGAGCTGTTTTTT. Its translation: CASSPSLGNTGELFF.

The chain joins TRBV30 to TRBJ1-1; tentative D call: TRBD1 (5 bases). V shed 3 bases and J shed 0 bases, with 11 bases lying between them. The CDR3 is 14 amino acids. From germline, CDR1 is GTSNPN and CDR2 SVGIG (reference sequence). For the CDR3, the DNA is TGTGCCTGGAGGGGGGGGTTGATGAACACTGAAGCTTTCTTT. This encodes CAWRGGLMNTEAFF.

The rearrangement links TRBV19 to TRBJ2-1; 11 bases are a match to TRBD2. CDR1 is LNHDA and CDR2 is SQIVND in the germline V gene (reference sequence). This CDR3 has 16 residues. J lost 0 bases, V lost 3 bases, and 1 base had no gene match. CDR3 DNA sequence: TGTGCCAGTAGTATTACTAGCGGGAGCTCCTACAATGAGCAGTTCTTC. It encodes CASSITSGSSYNEQFF.

This rearrangement joins TRBV4-1 to TRBJ2-5; TRBD2 matches 10 bases. Germline V lookup: CDR1 MGHRA, CDR2 YSYEKL. Trimming took 3 bases from V and 2 from J; bases not matched to a gene: 9. The CDR3 is 17 residues long. The CDR3 nucleotides read TGCGCCAGCAGCCAGCCCCTAGGACTAGCGGCACAAGAGACCCAGTACTTC. Encoded protein: CASSQPLGLAAQETQYF.

CDR3 nucleotides: TGTGCCAGCAGTGAATACTTTAGCGGTCTATCCTACAATGAGCAGTTCTTC. Its protein is CASSEYFSGLSYNEQFF. The chain has TRBV25-1 and TRBJ2-1, with D maybe TRBD2 (6 bases). V was clipped by 0 bases and J by 1 base, with 13 bases between them. CDR1 is MGHDK, CDR2 SYGVNS, per germline. The CDR3 totals 17 residues.

This CDR3 reads CSVEDYDREPSYNEQFF. CDR3 DNA sequence: TGCAGCGTTGAAGATTATGACAGGGAGCCCTCCTACAATGAGCAGTTCTTC. This chain links TRBV29-1 with TRBJ2-1; 7 positions agree with TRBD1. Germline V gene data show CDR1 as SQVTM and CDR2 as ANQGSEA. This CDR3 region has 17 residues. The ends lost 0 bases at V and 0 bases at J; junction bases unmatched: 8.

The rearrangement links TRBV7-9 to TRBJ2-2; D unclear. The CDR3 runs to 12 residues. Trimming stripped 5 bases from V and 6 bases from J, with 7 bases between. CDR1 and CDR2 from the germline V gene are SEHNR and FQNEAQ (reference sequence). The CDR3 is CASSLRPGELFF. CDR3 DNA: TGTGCCAGCAGCCTCCGCCCCGGGGAGCTGTTTTTT. Full variable domain (missing parts from reference TRBV7-9 and TRBJ2-2): DTGVSQNPRHKITKRGQNVTFRCDPISEHNRLYWYRQTLGQGPEFLTYFQNEAQLEKSRLLSDRFSAERPKGSFSTLEIQRTEQGDSAMYLCASSLRPGELFFGEGSRLTVL.

CDR3 sequence reads: CASSPGRGLHGYTF. The DNA of the CDR3 is TGTGCCAGCAGCCCCGGCAGGGGGCTGCATGGCTACACCTTC. The chain carries TRBV27 and TRBJ1-2; 8 bases agree with TRBD1. The CDR3 is made up of 14 amino acids. CDR1 MNHEY and CDR2 SMNVEV come from the germline V gene (reference sequence). V was pared by 6 bases and J by 6 bases, with 9 bases of the junction left unmatched.

This clone was seen only once. J is TRBJ2-7 and V is TRBV6-5; D perhaps matches TRBD1 (6 bases). The CDR3 is 13 residues long. Deletions cut 6 bases from V and 3 bases from J, with 12 bases between. The germline gives CDR1 MNHEY, CDR2 SVGAGI. The CDR3 DNA is TGTGCCAGCAGCCAAACAGGGAACTACGAGCAGTACTTC. Translation: CASSQTGNYEQYF.

The genes are TRBV7-9 and TRBJ1-2; no reliable D call. The CDR3 spans 14 residues. In germline, CDR1 is SEHNR, CDR2 FQNEAQ (reference sequence). V lost 5 bases and J lost 2, with 12 bases in between. Here the CDR3 reads CASSAHGVNYGYTF. The CDR3, as DNA: TGTGCCAGCAGCGCTCATGGGGTCAACTATGGCTACACCTTC. Full variable domain (outside the CDR3, taken from reference TRBV7-9 and TRBJ1-2): DTGVSQNPRHKITKRGQNVTFRCDPISEHNRLYWYRQTLGQGPEFLTYFQNEAQLEKSRLLSDRFSAERPKGSFSTLEIQRTEQGDSAMYLCASSAHGVNYGYTFGSGTRLTVV.

The chain carries TRBV6-6 and TRBJ2-7; D tentatively fits TRBD1 or TRBD2 (5 bases each). The CDR3 totals 16 residues. The germline V and J ends were trimmed by 6 bases and 2 bases, with 20 bases remaining between them. In germline, CDR1 is MNHNY, CDR2 SVGAGI (reference sequence). The CDR3, as DNA: TGTGCCAGCAGATCCCCCGGGGCCAGGGTGGCCTACGAGCAGTACTTC. This translates into CASRSPGARVAYEQYF.

The chain carries TRBV30 and TRBJ1-6; the D gene is possibly TRBD1 (5 bases). CDR1 is GTSNPN and CDR2 is SVGIG in the germline V gene (reference sequence). The ends were cut back, 0 bases at V and 9 bases at J, with 15 bases in the middle. CDR3 length: 15 residues. In DNA form, the CDR3 reads TGTGCCTGGAGTGTAAGGTCGTTTGGGGGTTCACCCCTCCACTTT. Translation gives CAWSVRSFGGSPLHF. The full variable domain, with the rest looked up from reference TRBV30 and TRBJ1-6, is SQTIHQWPATLVQPVGSPLSLECTVEGTSNPNLYWYRQAAGRGLQLLFYSVGIGQISSEVPQNLSASRPQDRQFILSSKKLLLSDSGFYLCAWSVRSFGGSPLHFGNGTRLTVT.

The chain combines TRBV19 with TRBJ2-7, with 7 bases identical to TRBD1. The CDR3 has 13 amino acids. The V gene end was trimmed by 6 bases and the J gene end by 1 base; junction bases not matched to a gene: 3. Germline V gene lookup returns CDR1 LNHDA and CDR2 SQIVND (reference sequence). The CDR3 sequence is CASSRGQSYEQYF. The CDR3 nucleotides read TGTGCCAGTAGCCGGGGACAGTCCTACGAGCAGTACTTC.

The chain recombines TRBV7-2 with TRBJ2-5; no reliable D call. Per germline, CDR1 SGHTA and CDR2 FQGNSA. CDR3 size: 14 residues. V was pared by 5 bases and J by 4 bases, with 14 bases between. CDR3 bases: TGTGCCAGCAGCAAAAGGTGGGCCGGAGAGACCCAGTACTTC. It is translated as CASSKRWAGETQYF.

This chain uses TRBV18 with TRBJ2-1; D is uncertain. This CDR3 is built from 16 residues. Trimming removed 3 bases at V and 0 bases at J, with 12 bases between. The germline gives CDR1 KGHSH, CDR2 LQKENI. CDR3 in DNA: TGTGCCAGCTCACCCGAATCTACCAGCTCCTACAATGAGCAGTTCTTC. Translated, it gives CASSPESTSSYNEQFF.

V gene TRBV2 combines with J gene TRBJ1-1; D not resolved. Between the trimmed V and J ends, which lost 10 bases and 3 bases, there was a span of 9 bases. CDR1 and CDR2 from the germline V gene are SNHLY and FYNNEI. This CDR3 contains 11 residues. This CDR3 reads CATSLYTEAFF. The DNA for the CDR3 is TGTGCCACATCCTTGTACACTGAAGCTTTCTTT.

The chain joins TRBV10-3 to TRBJ1-5; tentative D call: TRBD1 (5 bases). The germline V gene has CDR1 ENHRY and CDR2 SYGVKD. V lost 4 bases and J 2 bases, leaving 9 bases between the germline ends. The CDR3 is 14 residues long. The CDR3, as DNA: TGTGCCATCAGTGTATCGGGGGGCAATCAGCCCCAGCATTTT. It encodes CAISVSGGNQPQHF.